The 5 T cell receptor beta chains presented below share a single source sample, sequenced in a study of blood T cell repertoires in COVID-19. Libraries were prepared by immunoSEQ multiplex PCR; TCRdb keeps only in-frame clonotypes and omits some of them. This sample has tens of thousands of clones, with more than 75% found just once. Source material: peripheral blood. Every receptor here comes from a human donor in a cohort sampled during active COVID-19.

V gene TRBV6-2 or TRBV6-3 combines with J gene TRBJ2-5; a possible D gene is TRBD1 (6 bases). V dropped 0 bases and J dropped 1 base, with 9 bases sitting between them. The CDR3 is 15 residues long. CDR1 and CDR2 (germline): MNHEY, SVGEGT. This chain's CDR3 is CASSYSRGGQETQYF. DNA of the CDR3: TGTGCCAGCAGTTACTCGCGAGGGGGCCAAGAGACCCAGTACTTC.

This clone was seen only once. This chain joins TRBV9 and TRBJ1-2, with D unresolved. V dropped 0 bases and J dropped 7 bases, with 10 bases sitting between them. The V gene's germline CDR1 is SGDLS and CDR2 YYNGEE. The CDR3 length is 13 residues. CDR3 in amino acids: CASSVGQFSGYTF. The CDR3 DNA reads TGTGCCAGCAGCGTAGGGCAGTTCAGTGGCTACACCTTC.

This clone came up once. This sequence joins TRBV7-9 and TRBJ1-1; a weak D match, TRBD1 (6 bases). Germline CDR1 and CDR2: SEHNR and FQNEAQ (reference sequence). The CDR3 sequence is 13 residues long. V dropped 5 bases and J dropped 8 bases, with 15 bases sitting between them. This CDR3 reads CASSLLRDIEAFF. CDR3 nucleotide sequence: TGTGCCAGCAGCCTCCTCCGGGACATCGAAGCTTTCTTT.

The V call is TRBV10-3, the J call TRBJ2-3, with D uncertain. This CDR3 comprises 14 residues. Trimming left V 4 bases short and J 4 bases short, with 12 bases between. The germline CDR1 and CDR2 sequences are ENHRY and SYGVKD. In DNA form, the CDR3 reads TGTGCCATCAGTGCCAACCTAGTCCCAGATACGCAGTATTTT. The encoded protein is CAISANLVPDTQYF.

In this sample, this clone is medium-sized. J is TRBJ1-1 and V is TRBV6-6, with D maybe TRBD1 (6 bases). V dropped 10 bases and J dropped 1 base, with 16 bases sitting between them. Germline V gene data show CDR1 as MNHNY and CDR2 as SVGAGI (reference sequence). This CDR3 is 14 amino acids long. The CDR3 DNA sequence: TGTGCCACATACGGCCGACAGGAGAACACTGAAGCTTTCTTT. Translating it yields CATYGRQENTEAFF.